The 13 T cell receptor beta chains listed next were all sequenced from one sample in a study of blood T cell repertoires in COVID-19. Clones were sequenced by immunoSEQ multiplex PCR, and TCRdb holds only the in-frame ones, with some missing. The data contain over 250,000 clones, about 86% of them singletons. Input material: peripheral blood. The receptors derive from a woman in her sixties or seventies with COVID-19, enrolled during active disease.

This rearrangement joins TRBV4-1 to TRBJ2-7, with 8 bases that match TRBD1. The length of the CDR3 is 14 residues. With 3 bases clipped from V and 3 bases from J, the junction kept 4 bases outside the gene matches. From germline, CDR1 is MGHRA and CDR2 YSYEKL. CDR3 loop: CASSQHDRGYEQYF. Here the CDR3 DNA reads TGCGCCAGCAGCCAGCATGACAGGGGCTACGAGCAGTACTTC.

The V call is TRBV4-3, the J call TRBJ1-3, with D possibly TRBD1 on 6 matching bases. Trimming took off 4 bases at V and 3 bases at J, with 16 bases between the two ends. The CDR3 runs to 16 residues. Germline-derived CDR1 and CDR2 are LGHNA and YSLEER. The CDR3 DNA is TGCGCCAGCAGCCCGTCAACAGGGTTGGGTGGAAACACCATATATTTT. It codes for CASSPSTGLGGNTIYF.

The genes are TRBV27 and TRBJ1-4; 8 nucleotides align to TRBD1. Per the germline V gene, CDR1 is MNHEY and CDR2 is SMNVEV (reference sequence). With 3 bases clipped from V and 3 bases from J, the junction kept 12 bases outside the gene matches. CDR3 length: 18 residues. CDR3 in DNA: TGTGCCAGCAGTTTTCGTCGGGCAGGGGGCAAAGCTAATGAAAAACTGTTTTTT. It yields the protein CASSFRRAGGKANEKLFF.

This clone was counted once. The CDR3 region has the DNA TGCGCCAGCAGTCCCGGGTGGGGACAGGGGGACACAGATACGCAGTATTTT. Amino acid sequence: CASSPGWGQGDTDTQYF. The V gene is TRBV5-1, the J gene TRBJ2-3; 11 bases map to TRBD1. This CDR3 region has 17 residues. CDR1 SGHRS and CDR2 YFSETQ come from the germline V gene. The V segment lost 5 bases and the J segment 2 bases; nucleotides outside the gene matches: 10.

The V and J genes are TRBV5-4 and TRBJ1-1; 7 bases match TRBD1. This CDR3 has 14 amino acids. Germline CDR1 SGHNT, CDR2 YYREEE (reference sequence). V trimming: 4 bases; J trimming: 6 bases; junction bases outside the gene matches: 9. The DNA of the CDR3 is TGTGCCAGCAGCCGGAGGGACAGTTATTCTGAAGCTTTCTTT. It specifies CASSRRDSYSEAFF.

The rearrangement joins TRBV2 to TRBJ2-7; TRBD2 matches at 11 bases. Trimming at V came to 5 bases and at J to 3 bases, leaving 9 bases not matched to a gene. Germline V gene lookup returns CDR1 SNHLY and CDR2 FYNNEI. The CDR3 extends over 16 amino acids. The CDR3 is CASSLLAGAANYEQYF. In DNA form, the CDR3 reads TGTGCCAGCAGTCTACTAGCGGGGGCCGCTAACTACGAGCAGTACTTC.

The chain carries TRBV10-1 and TRBJ2-7; 8 positions agree with TRBD1. With 10 bases clipped from V and 1 base from J, the junction kept 12 bases outside the gene matches. The CDR3 totals 15 residues. Germline values: CDR1 WNHNN, CDR2 SYGVQD (reference sequence). The CDR3 protein is CATPGQQGASYEQYF. As DNA, the CDR3 is TGCGCCACCCCCGGGCAGCAGGGGGCTTCCTACGAGCAGTACTTC.

This clone was counted between two and nine times. V gene TRBV5-8 combines with J gene TRBJ1-1, with D perhaps matching TRBD1 (5 bases). Between the trimmed V and J ends, which lost 1 base and 1 base, there was a span of 17 bases. Germline-derived CDR1 and CDR2 are SGHTS and YDEGEE. This CDR3 spans 17 amino acids. CDR3 DNA: TGTGCCAGCAGCTTGCGGCTCGGTAGGGGAGGGAACACTGAAGCTTTCTTT. Translated, it gives CASSLRLGRGGNTEAFF.

In DNA, the CDR3 is TGCGCCAGCAGCGTGACCCCTGACAGGAATCGGGACGGTGGCTACACCTTC. This translates into CASSVTPDRNRDGGYTF. The rearrangement links TRBV5-1 to TRBJ1-2; D is possibly TRBD1 (6 bases). The ends were cut back, 4 bases at V and 7 bases at J, with 26 bases in the middle. The germline V gene has CDR1 SGHRS and CDR2 YFSETQ. The CDR3 extends over 17 amino acids.

The chain has TRBV5-1 and TRBJ2-7, with 10 bases aligning to TRBD1. Trimming removed 4 bases from V and 3 bases from J; junction bases left unmatched: 10. Germline V gene lookup returns CDR1 SGHRS and CDR2 YFSETQ. CDR3 length equals 16 residues. This chain's CDR3 is CASSKPSTGGSYEQYF. The CDR3 bases are TGCGCCAGCAGCAAACCCTCGACAGGGGGCAGCTACGAGCAGTACTTC.

The chain recombines TRBV5-6 with TRBJ2-5; D may be TRBD2 (5 bases). CDR1 SGHDT and CDR2 YYEEEE come from the germline V gene. The CDR3 totals 15 residues. V was trimmed by 0 bases and J by 5 bases, leaving 14 bases between them. The CDR3 sequence: CASSLGQAPGETQYF. The CDR3 nucleotides are TGTGCCAGCAGCTTGGGGCAGGCCCCGGGGGAGACCCAGTACTTC.

The chain has TRBV2 and TRBJ2-2; 7 nucleotides line up with TRBD1. Germline CDR1 and CDR2: SNHLY and FYNNEI. The CDR3 contains 15 residues. The V and J ends lost 6 bases and 6 bases, in that order; junction bases with no gene match: 10. DNA of the CDR3: TGTGCCAGCAGAGGGGGCGTCGGTTTGTCCGGGGAGCTGTTTTTT. This encodes CASRGGVGLSGELFF.

The rearrangement uses TRBV5-1 and TRBJ1-4; 7 nucleotides align to TRBD1. Per germline, CDR1 SGHRS and CDR2 YFSETQ. This CDR3 has 15 amino acids. Trimming cost V 0 bases and J 7 bases; bases outside gene matches: 6. CDR3 sequence: CASSLATGSLEKLFF. DNA for the CDR3: TGCGCCAGCAGCTTGGCGACAGGGTCGCTTGAAAAACTGTTTTTT.